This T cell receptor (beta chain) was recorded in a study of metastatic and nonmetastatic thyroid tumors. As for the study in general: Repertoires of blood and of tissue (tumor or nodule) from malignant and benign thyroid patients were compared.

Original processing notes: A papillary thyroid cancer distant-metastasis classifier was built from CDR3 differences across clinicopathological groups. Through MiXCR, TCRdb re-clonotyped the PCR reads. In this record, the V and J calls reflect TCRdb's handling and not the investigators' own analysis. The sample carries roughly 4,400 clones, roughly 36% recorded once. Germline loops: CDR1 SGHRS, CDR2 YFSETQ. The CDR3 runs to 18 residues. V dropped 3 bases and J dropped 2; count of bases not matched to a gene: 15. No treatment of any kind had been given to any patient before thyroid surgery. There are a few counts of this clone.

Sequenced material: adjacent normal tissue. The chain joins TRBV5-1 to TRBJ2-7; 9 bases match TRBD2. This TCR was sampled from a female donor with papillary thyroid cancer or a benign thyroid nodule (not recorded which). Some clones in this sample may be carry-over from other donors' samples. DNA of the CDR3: TGCGCCAGCAGCTCATATGGCGGGAGGGCCGGTAGTCCCTACGAGCAGTACTTC. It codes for CASSSYGGRAGSPYEQYF.